This T cell receptor beta chain was recorded in a study of a mutant IDH1 vaccine in newly diagnosed glioma. In regard to this clone: As yet, its antigen is unknown.

The germline V and J ends were trimmed by 4 bases and 2 bases, with 9 bases remaining between them. Germline V gene sequence: CDR1 SNHLY, CDR2 FYNNEI. The CDR3 extends over 13 amino acids. The table came from immunoSEQ multiplex PCR; TCRdb's copy has only in-frame clones and leaves some out. The data contain around 26,000 clones, roughly 80% of them singletons. As to time point: week 35, safety follow-up. Each dose delivered 300 ug of mutant IDH1 20-mer peptide subcutaneously with imiquimod. This receptor was taken from a man aged 25-45 years with glioma. The genes are TRBV2 and TRBJ2-7; unclear D gene. The sample in question was PBMCs, obtained from a glioma patient whose treatment included an IDH1 peptide vaccine. Here the CDR3 reads CASSVSRPYEQYF. The CDR3 DNA sequence: TGTGCCAGCAGTGTGAGTCGGCCCTACGAGCAGTACTTC.